The 22 T cell receptor beta chains presented below share a single source sample, sequenced in a study of shared clonotypes between healthy human individuals. The assay was immunoSEQ multiplex PCR, and TCRdb's table has in-frame clones only and misses some. The sample has millions of clones, over 85% seen once. Material for sequencing was naive CD4+ T cells sorted from blood. Subset in this sample: CD45RA+ positively selected. The receptors come from a man between 18 and 29 years old in good health.

The chain uses TRBV10-1 and TRBJ2-7; a weak D match, TRBD2 (6 bases). This CDR3 comprises 14 residues. V dropped 4 bases and J dropped 0 bases, with 10 bases sitting between them. Germline lookup yields CDR1 WNHNN and CDR2 SYGVQD (reference sequence). The CDR3 is CASSVGGDSYEQYF. As DNA, the CDR3 is TGCGCCAGCAGTGTTGGCGGGGACTCCTACGAGCAGTACTTC.

The gene calls are TRBV7-3 and TRBJ1-1; a possible D gene is TRBD1 (5 bases). The CDR3 contains 13 residues. Between the trimmed V and J ends, which lost 6 bases and 2 bases, there was a span of 10 bases. Germline CDR1 SGHTA, CDR2 FQGTGA. CDR3 in amino acids: CASSEQGNTEAFF. The CDR3 DNA reads as TGTGCCAGCAGTGAGCAGGGTAACACTGAAGCTTTCTTT.

This chain uses TRBV2 with TRBJ2-7; 9 nucleotides line up with TRBD2. The CDR3 is 14 residues long. V lost 7 bases to trimming and J lost 2 bases; unmatched junction nucleotides: 6. CDR1 and CDR2 from the germline V gene are SNHLY and FYNNEI. CDR3 sequence reads: CASTASGVAYEQYF. The CDR3 DNA is TGTGCCAGCACCGCTAGCGGGGTTGCCTACGAGCAGTACTTC. Based on the CDR3 plus reference TRBV2 and TRBJ2-7, the full variable domain is EPEVTQTPSHQVTQMGQEVILRCVPISNHLYFYWYRQILGQKVEFLVSFYNNEISEKSEIFDDQFSVERPDGSNFTLKIRSTKLEDSAMYFCASTASGVAYEQYFGPGTRLTVT.

This clone was picked up one time. The CDR3 DNA reads TGTGCCAGCAGTTTAGTCAGGACTTCACCCCTCCACTTT. Encoded protein: CASSLVRTSPLHF. The chain employs TRBV28 and TRBJ1-6; D is undetermined. This CDR3 spans 13 amino acids. Trimming removed 2 bases from V and 9 bases from J, with 8 bases in between. The V gene's germline CDR1 is MDHEN and CDR2 SYDVKM.

The chain is built from TRBV27 and TRBJ2-5; 11 bases map to TRBD2. Losses at the gene ends were 5 bases for V and 2 bases for J; bases not matched to a gene: 7. Germline values: CDR1 MNHEY, CDR2 SMNVEV (reference sequence). The CDR3 covers 16 residues. CDR3 DNA sequence: TGTGCCAGCAGTAAGGCCGGGACTAGCGGTCAAGAGACCCAGTACTTC. Translated: CASSKAGTSGQETQYF.

The chain has TRBV11-3 and TRBJ1-3; no clear D gene. This CDR3 is built from 15 residues. Deletions cut 0 bases from V and 3 bases from J, with 9 bases between. Germline V CDR1 and CDR2: SGHNT, YENEEA. The DNA of the CDR3 is TGTGCCAGCAGCTTAGATCCGGGTGTTGGAAACACCATATATTTT. This codes for CASSLDPGVGNTIYF.

V and J are TRBV4-1 and TRBJ2-6, with D possibly being TRBD1 or TRBD2 (6 bases each). This CDR3 region has 18 residues. Trimming pared 0 bases from V and 0 bases from J, leaving 12 bases between. The germline CDR1 and CDR2 sequences are MGHRA and YSYEKL. CDR3 protein: CASSQEGGPISGANVLTF. The CDR3 coding sequence is TGCGCCAGCAGCCAAGAAGGGGGGCCTATCTCTGGGGCCAACGTCCTGACTTTC.

This chain connects TRBV4-2 to TRBJ2-7; 8 nucleotides align to TRBD1. Germline V gives CDR1 LGHNA, CDR2 YNFKEQ. With V trimmed by 1 base and J by 2 bases, 16 bases remained unmatched. The CDR3 has 19 residues. The CDR3 DNA is TGTGCCAGCAGCCAAGCCGTCACCCAGGGGGCGAGTAGGGCCTACGAGCAGTACTTC. Translating it yields CASSQAVTQGASRAYEQYF.

The chain employs TRBV21-1 and TRBJ2-7; no check of the table's D call, TRBD1, against the DNA was made. TRBV21-1 is noted as a pseudogene. This CDR3 has 15 residues. This CDR3 is CASSKATGQRYEQYF. CDR3 bases: TGTGCCAGCAGCAAAGCGACGGGACAGAGGTACGAGCAGTACTTC.

This rearrangement joins TRBV28 to TRBJ2-7; D remains unclear. Trimming shortened V by 1 base and J by 0 bases, and 10 bases separated the two germline ends. The CDR3 has 15 residues. The germline gives CDR1 MDHEN, CDR2 SYDVKM. The CDR3 DNA is TGTGCCAGCAGTTTATCCCGGGCCTTCTCCTACGAGCAGTACTTC. Translating gives CASSLSRAFSYEQYF.

CDR3 residues: CASSPNLNTEAFF. Here the CDR3 DNA reads TGTGCCAGCAGCCCTAACCTGAACACTGAAGCTTTCTTT. This sequence joins TRBV7-8 and TRBJ1-1; D is uncertain. Trimming pared 5 bases from V and 0 bases from J, leaving 7 bases between. CDR3 length equals 13 residues. Germline V gives CDR1 SGHVS, CDR2 FQNEAQ.

This chain connects TRBV7-6 to TRBJ2-5; 11 bases map to TRBD2. V lost 5 bases to trimming and J lost 4 bases; unmatched junction nucleotides: 3. CDR3 size: 14 residues. Germline lookup yields CDR1 SGHVS and CDR2 FNYEAQ. In DNA form, the CDR3 reads TGTGCCAGCAGCACTAGCGGGAGAAGAGAGACCCAGTACTTC. As protein: CASSTSGRRETQYF. The variable domain in full, completed from reference TRBV7-6 and TRBJ2-5, reads GAGVSQSPRYKVTKRGQDVALRCDPISGHVSLYWYRQALGQGPEFLTYFNYEAQQDKSGLPNDRFSAERPEGSISTLTIQRTEQRDSAMYRCASSTSGRRETQYFGPGTRLLVL.

The chain couples TRBV5-1 to TRBJ2-2; no clear D. CDR1 SGHRS and CDR2 YFSETQ come from the germline V gene. The CDR3 runs to 16 residues. V lost 4 bases, J lost 0 bases, and 13 bases lay in between. The CDR3 nucleotides read TGCGCCAGCAGCCCTAGACTCGGCGCGAACACCGGGGAGCTGTTTTTT. Its translation is CASSPRLGANTGELFF.

The chain recombines TRBV18 with TRBJ1-5; 7 positions match TRBD1. CDR3 length equals 14 residues. Germline V gene data show CDR1 as KGHSH and CDR2 as LQKENI. V gave up 3 bases and J gave up 3 bases; unmatched junction bases: 2. DNA for the CDR3: TGTGCCAGCTCACCTGGACAGGTCAATCAGCCCCAGCATTTT. Translation: CASSPGQVNQPQHF.

The gene calls are TRBV21-1 and TRBJ1-1; the table calls TRBD1, which could not be checked here. TRBV21-1 is termed a pseudogene. The CDR3 totals 16 residues. The CDR3: CASSKDAGRVSTEAFF. In DNA, the CDR3 is TGTGCCAGCAGCAAAGATGCAGGCAGGGTAAGCACTGAAGCTTTCTTT.

The rearrangement links TRBV23-1 to TRBJ1-1, with no clear D. TRBV23-1 is an ORF, and what it does is uncertain. The CDR3 consists of 10 residues. V shed 11 bases and J shed 5 bases, with 9 bases lying between them. The DNA for the CDR3 is TGCGCCTCGGGTGGTACTGAAGCTTTCTTT. Its translation is CASGGTEAFF.

This sequence joins TRBV7-2 and TRBJ1-2, with a possible D match to TRBD1 (5 bases). In germline, CDR1 is SGHTA, CDR2 FQGNSA. The CDR3 has 14 residues. Trimming removed 0 bases at V and 3 bases at J, with 8 bases between. In nucleotides, the CDR3 is TGTGCCAGCAGCTTAGCAGGGGCCGACTATGGCTACACCTTC. Its protein is CASSLAGADYGYTF.

This chain joins TRBV6-5 and TRBJ2-5, with 8 bases aligning to TRBD1. The V gene's germline CDR1 is MNHEY and CDR2 SVGAGI. With V trimmed by 6 bases and J by 1 base, 7 bases remained unmatched. The CDR3 totals 15 residues. The DNA of the CDR3 is TGTGCCAGCAGGCAAACAGGGGGTACCCAAGAGACCCAGTACTTC. It translates to CASRQTGGTQETQYF.

This chain joins TRBV7-9 and TRBJ2-5; 12 bases fit TRBD2. V dropped 2 bases and J dropped 0; count of bases not matched to a gene: 4. Germline loops: CDR1 SEHNR, CDR2 FQNEAQ (reference sequence). The CDR3 is 17 residues long. CDR3 sequence: CASSLPLAGGNQETQYF. In DNA, the CDR3 is TGTGCCAGCAGCTTACCGCTAGCGGGAGGGAACCAAGAGACCCAGTACTTC.

Note on this clone: Distinct nucleotide sequences in the sample also encode this CDR3. The V gene is TRBV9, the J gene TRBJ2-5, with 10 bases identical to TRBD1. From germline, CDR1 is SGDLS and CDR2 YYNGEE. V lost 2 bases, J lost 4 bases, and 2 bases stayed unmatched. CDR3 size: 14 residues. CDR3 loop: CASSVDRGGETQYF. As DNA, the CDR3 is TGTGCCAGCAGCGTGGACAGGGGGGGAGAGACCCAGTACTTC. The whole variable domain, filled in from reference TRBV9 and TRBJ2-5, reads DSGVTQTPKHLITATGQRVTLRCSPRSGDLSVYWYQQSLDQGLQFLIQYYNGEERAKGNILERFSAQQFPDLHSELNLSSLELGDSALYFCASSVDRGGETQYFGPGTRLLVL.

V is TRBV19 and J is TRBJ2-1; 10 bases line up with TRBD2. The CDR3 runs to 15 residues. Per the germline V gene, CDR1 is LNHDA and CDR2 is SQIVND (reference sequence). CDR3 nucleotides: TGTTTTGCCACTAGCGGGAAACCGAAGTACAATGAGCAGTTCTTC. Translating it yields CFATSGKPKYNEQFF.

The chain couples TRBV19 to TRBJ1-4; perhaps TRBD1 as D (5 bases). Trimming removed 6 bases from V and 8 bases from J, with 13 bases in between. Germline loops: CDR1 LNHDA, CDR2 SQIVND (reference sequence). This CDR3 is built from 13 residues. CDR3 DNA: TGTGCCAGTAGACTCGGGACTTCAGAAAAACTGTTTTTT. It encodes CASRLGTSEKLFF. The whole variable domain, remainder taken from reference TRBV19 and TRBJ1-4, is DGGITQSPKYLFRKEGQNVTLSCEQNLNHDAMYWYRQDPGQGLRLIYYSQIVNDFQKGDIAEGYSVSREKKESFPLTVTSAQKNPTAFYLCASRLGTSEKLFFGSGTQLSVL.